A single sample is the source of the 26 T cell receptor beta chains below, sequenced in a study of CD8+CD57+ T cells in acquired aplastic anemia. The study profiled TCR beta VDJ and CDR3 using genomic DNA as template. TCRdb itself ran the reads through MiXCR, one entry per CDR3 protein. Seen here are some 42,000 distinct CDR3 sequences, 55% to 80% observed once, and the top ten hold around a quarter. Sequencing was performed on sorted CD4+, CD8+, or CD8+CD57+ T cells (not recorded which) from PBMCs. The receptor source for this set is a human donor in good health, serving as a control.

The V call is TRBV20-1, the J call TRBJ1-2; D not resolved. The V end lost 4 bases, the J end lost 6 bases, and 9 bases lay between the germline ends. The germline CDR1 and CDR2 sequences are DFQATT and SNEGSKA (reference sequence). The CDR3 spans 11 residues. Written as DNA, the CDR3 is TGCAGTGCTAAAGAATGGGATGGCTACACCTTC. Translation: CSAKEWDGYTF.

The chain combines TRBV29-1 with TRBJ2-1, with 9 bases identical to TRBD2. V shed 7 bases and J 10 bases; nucleotides not matched to a gene: 5. Germline CDR1 is SQVTM and CDR2 is ANQGSEA. This CDR3 has 11 amino acids. CDR3 loop: CSGGGGKEQFF. The CDR3 bases are TGCAGCGGCGGGGGGGGAAAGGAGCAGTTCTTC.

This clonotype was detected ten times or more. CDR3 DNA sequence: TGTGCCAGCGAACAGCGAGGTGGCTACACCTTC. Translated: CASEQRGGYTF. The V and J genes are TRBV6-1 and TRBJ1-2, with D uncertain. The CDR3 extends over 11 amino acids. V was trimmed by 8 bases and J by 7 bases, leaving 11 bases between them. CDR1 is MNHNS and CDR2 is SASEGT in the germline V gene.

This clonotype was counted ten times or more. The CDR3 coding sequence is TGTGCCAGCAGTTACGGAGTGGCAGGTCCTGGAAACACCATATATTTT. This gives the protein CASSYGVAGPGNTIYF. This chain joins TRBV6-5 and TRBJ1-3; D gene ambiguous. V was trimmed by 2 bases and J by 2 bases, leaving 13 bases between them. The CDR3 has 16 amino acids. Per germline, CDR1 MNHEY and CDR2 SVGAGI.

The chain combines TRBV10-3 with TRBJ2-1; the match to TRBD2 covers 7 bases. The CDR3 length is 13 residues. The germline CDR1 and CDR2 sequences are ENHRY and SYGVKD. V was pared by 4 bases and J by 5 bases, with 2 bases of the junction left unmatched. The CDR3 region is CAISVGRNNEQFF. CDR3 DNA sequence: TGTGCCATCAGTGTCGGGAGGAACAATGAGCAGTTCTTC.

This chain uses TRBV10-3 with TRBJ1-1, with D hard to call. V lost 2 bases, J lost 4 bases, and 2 bases lay in between. Germline-derived CDR1 and CDR2 are ENHRY and SYGVKD. The CDR3 length is 11 residues. The CDR3 is CAISELTEAFF. The CDR3 DNA reads as TGTGCCATCAGTGAGCTCACTGAAGCTTTCTTT.

This clonotype was recorded a few times. The chain links TRBV19 to TRBJ2-7; D call uncertain. Germline-derived CDR1 and CDR2 are LNHDA and SQIVND (reference sequence). This CDR3 contains 12 residues. V was clipped by 6 bases and J by 7 bases, with 13 bases between them. CDR3 nucleotide sequence: TGTGCCAGTAGCTACGCGCCGGGTGAGCAGTACTTC. Protein sequence: CASSYAPGEQYF.

The V call is TRBV29-1, the J call TRBJ2-5, with D possibly being TRBD2 (6 bases). Near its end, the DNA agrees better with TRBJ2-1, so the J call may be wrong. CDR3 length equals 12 residues. The V gene's germline CDR1 is SQVTM and CDR2 ANQGSEA. The CDR3 reads CSVEPSAGKQFF. The CDR3 DNA follows: TGCAGCGTTGAACCTTCGGCGGGAAAGCAGTTCTTC.

On this clonotype: The germline gene is not matched at one end of the junction; a read error may be the cause. This chain uses TRBV28 with TRBJ2-5; TRBD2 might be the D (5 bases). CDR1 and CDR2 from the germline V gene are MDHEN and SYDVKM. This CDR3 is built from 12 residues. CDR3: CASREVQETRYF. The CDR3 DNA sequence: TGTGCCAGCAGGGAGGTCCAAGAGACCCGGTACTTC.

This clonotype occurred a few times. A much larger clone sits a single nucleotide away, making a read error possible. The chain joins TRBV28 to TRBJ1-5; D gene ambiguous. Germline CDR1 reads MDHEN; CDR2 reads SYDVKM. CDR3 length: 15 residues. V dropped 7 bases and J dropped 0 bases, with 13 bases sitting between them. CDR3 in amino acids: CASTPIGSSNQPQHF. In DNA, the CDR3 is TGTGCCAGCACCCCGATAGGTAGTAGCAATCAGCCCCAGCATTTT.

V and J are TRBV25-1 and TRBJ1-1, with TRBD1 as a possible D gene (6 bases). CDR3 length: 12 residues. V dropped 7 bases and J dropped 4 bases, with 10 bases sitting between them. From germline, CDR1 is MGHDK and CDR2 SYGVNS. This CDR3 is CASTEQGTEAFF. In DNA, the CDR3 is TGTGCCAGCACCGAACAGGGCACTGAAGCTTTCTTT.

The rearrangement links TRBV24-1 to TRBJ1-2, with D unclear. Trimming took off 5 bases at V and 2 bases at J, with 8 bases between the two ends. The CDR3 is 13 amino acids. Germline values: CDR1 KGHDR, CDR2 SFDVKD. The CDR3 reads CATSADRNYGYTF. CDR3 DNA: TGTGCCACCAGTGCGGACCGAAACTATGGCTACACCTTC.

In nucleotides, the CDR3 is TGTGCCAGCAGCTTCACGTCCCTCACAGATACGCAGTATTTT. Translated: CASSFTSLTDTQYF. The chain recombines TRBV7-9 with TRBJ2-3; no reliable D call. V dropped 3 bases and J dropped 2 bases, with 9 bases sitting between them. Germline CDR1 reads SEHNR; CDR2 reads FQNEAQ (reference sequence). The CDR3 has 14 amino acids.

This clonotype appeared a few times. The J gene is TRBJ2-5, the V gene TRBV10-3; TRBD2 is a possible D gene (6 bases). Deletions cut 0 bases from V and 0 bases from J, with 8 bases between. The CDR3 is 15 amino acids. Germline assignment: CDR1 ENHRY and CDR2 SYGVKD. CDR3 region: CAISESWTNQETQYF. The CDR3 DNA reads as TGTGCCATCAGTGAGTCGTGGACTAACCAAGAGACCCAGTACTTC.

V usage is TRBV24-1 and J usage is TRBJ1-1, with a possible D match to TRBD1 (5 bases). This CDR3 contains 13 residues. The ends were cut back, 0 bases at V and 13 bases at J, with 14 bases in the middle. Germline CDR1 KGHDR, CDR2 SFDVKD. The CDR3 nucleotides are TGTGCCACCAGTGATTTGGCGGGGCAGTCGCGTTTCTTT. Protein: CATSDLAGQSRFF.

The CDR3 nucleotides read TGTGCCAGCAGTAGCACCACCAGCTCCTACGAGCAGTACTTC. It specifies CASSSTTSSYEQYF. The chain links TRBV12-3 or TRBV12-4 to TRBJ2-7; D is unresolved. This CDR3 is 14 amino acids long. Trimming left V 5 bases short and J 0 bases short, with 11 bases between.

This clonotype came up once. The V and J genes are TRBV7-9 and TRBJ2-5; TRBD1 is a possible D gene (5 bases). Trimming left V 3 bases short and J 3 bases short, with 8 bases between. There are 13 residues in the CDR3. Per germline, CDR1 SEHNR and CDR2 FQNEAQ (reference sequence). As DNA, the CDR3 is TGTGCCAGCAGCTTGACAGCAGAAGAGACCCAGTACTTC. It is translated as CASSLTAEETQYF. The full variable domain, its missing parts supplied by reference TRBV7-9 and TRBJ2-5, is DTGVSQNPRHKITKRGQNVTFRCDPISEHNRLYWYRQTLGQGPEFLTYFQNEAQLEKSRLLSDRFSAERPKGSFSTLEIQRTEQGDSAMYLCASSLTAEETQYFGPGTRLLVL.

The chain uses TRBV24-1 and TRBJ2-1; D is perhaps TRBD2 (6 bases). The CDR3 extends over 11 amino acids. V lost 4 bases, J lost 12 bases, and 9 bases lay in between. Germline V gene sequence: CDR1 KGHDR, CDR2 SFDVKD. The CDR3 region is CATSEEGMQFF. Written as DNA, the CDR3 is TGTGCCACCAGTGAGGAGGGTATGCAGTTCTTC.

This chain joins TRBV19 and TRBJ1-1; D unresolved. The V end was cut by 7 bases, the J end by 1 base, with 4 bases between. Germline values: CDR1 LNHDA, CDR2 SQIVND (reference sequence). The CDR3 consists of 11 residues. This CDR3 reads CASKSNTEAFF. The CDR3 DNA is TGTGCCAGTAAGTCGAACACTGAAGCTTTCTTT.

Within the sample, this clonotype is medium-sized. The rearrangement uses TRBV14 and TRBJ2-3; D unclear. Trimming cost V 3 bases and J 2 bases, with 9 bases left between them. The CDR3 has 14 amino acids. Germline V lookup: CDR1 SGHDN, CDR2 FVKESK. The CDR3 region is CASSQGRHTDTQYF. CDR3 DNA: TGTGCCAGCAGCCAGGGCAGGCACACAGATACGCAGTATTTT.

The V and J genes are TRBV7-9 and TRBJ1-1; TRBD1 matches at 7 bases. This CDR3 spans 15 amino acids. The ends lost 5 bases at V and 1 base at J; junction bases unmatched: 7. Germline loops: CDR1 SEHNR, CDR2 FQNEAQ (reference sequence). CDR3 DNA sequence: TGTGCCAGCAGCACAAGACAGGGAACGAACACTGAAGCTTTCTTT. Translation: CASSTRQGTNTEAFF.

CDR3 protein: CASSFSLFYEQYV. CDR3 sequence (DNA): TGTGCCAGCAGTTTTAGTCTGTTTTACGAGCAGTACGTC. The rearrangement links TRBV27 to TRBJ2-7; no clear D gene. This CDR3 spans 13 amino acids. The V end lost 3 bases, the J end lost 4 bases, and 10 bases lay between the germline ends. Germline CDR1 and CDR2: MNHEY and SMNVEV (reference sequence).

CDR3 region: CSVGMLGGTLEQYF. The CDR3 region has the DNA TGCAGCGTTGGCATGCTGGGAGGGACGCTCGAGCAGTACTTC. This rearrangement joins TRBV29-1 to TRBJ2-7; TRBD2 agrees at 7 bases. This CDR3 is built from 14 residues. The V and J ends lost 4 bases and 6 bases, in that order; junction bases with no gene match: 12. Germline CDR1 and CDR2: SQVTM and ANQGSEA.

V is TRBV19 and J is TRBJ2-7; 8 bases match TRBD1. J was trimmed by 6 bases and V by 5 bases; bases with no gene match: 6. Germline values: CDR1 LNHDA, CDR2 SQIVND (reference sequence). The CDR3 contains 13 residues. The CDR3 DNA reads as TGTGCCAGTAGTCTCGGACAGGGCGGCGAGCAGTACTTC. It specifies CASSLGQGGEQYF.

This CDR3 is CAISDPTRGGNEQFF. CDR3 sequence (DNA): TGTGCCATCAGTGACCCCACTAGGGGTGGGAATGAGCAGTTCTTC. The chain is built from TRBV10-3 and TRBJ2-1, with D perhaps assigned TRBD1 or TRBD2 (5 bases each). The CDR3 loop spans 15 amino acids. V was pared by 3 bases and J by 7 bases, with 16 bases between. Per germline, CDR1 ENHRY and CDR2 SYGVKD.

V is TRBV7-8 and J is TRBJ1-1; D remains ambiguous. The germline gives CDR1 SGHVS, CDR2 FQNEAQ. The CDR3 has 13 residues. V was clipped by 4 bases and J by 4 bases, with 10 bases between them. Here the CDR3 reads CASSSRGGTEAFF. The CDR3 DNA follows: TGTGCCAGCAGCTCCCGGGGAGGCACTGAAGCTTTCTTT.